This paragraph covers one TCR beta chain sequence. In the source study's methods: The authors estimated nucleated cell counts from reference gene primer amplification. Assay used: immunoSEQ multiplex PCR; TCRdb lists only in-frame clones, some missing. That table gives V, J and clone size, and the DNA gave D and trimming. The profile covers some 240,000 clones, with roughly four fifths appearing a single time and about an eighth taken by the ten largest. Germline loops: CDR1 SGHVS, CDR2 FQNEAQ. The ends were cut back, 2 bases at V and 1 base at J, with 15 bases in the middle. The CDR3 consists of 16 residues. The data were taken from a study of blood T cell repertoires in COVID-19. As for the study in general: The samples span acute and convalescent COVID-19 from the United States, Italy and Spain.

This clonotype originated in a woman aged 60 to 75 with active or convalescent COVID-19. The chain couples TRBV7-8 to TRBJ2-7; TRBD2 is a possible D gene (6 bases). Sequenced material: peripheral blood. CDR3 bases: TGTGCCAGCAGCTTACCGGAGGGACCGCCGTCCTACGAGCAGTACTTC. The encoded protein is CASSLPEGPPSYEQYF.